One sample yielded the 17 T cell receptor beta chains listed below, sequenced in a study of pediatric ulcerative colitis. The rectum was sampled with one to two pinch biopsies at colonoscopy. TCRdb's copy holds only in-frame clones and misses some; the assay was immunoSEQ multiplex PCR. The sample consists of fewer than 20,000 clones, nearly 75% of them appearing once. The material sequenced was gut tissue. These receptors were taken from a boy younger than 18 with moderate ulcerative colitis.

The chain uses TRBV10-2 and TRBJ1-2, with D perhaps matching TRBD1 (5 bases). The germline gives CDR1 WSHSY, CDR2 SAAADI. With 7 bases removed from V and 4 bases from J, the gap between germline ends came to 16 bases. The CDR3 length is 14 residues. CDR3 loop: CASTEGSQGYGYTF. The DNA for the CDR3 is TGCGCCAGCACCGAGGGCAGCCAGGGCTATGGCTACACCTTC.

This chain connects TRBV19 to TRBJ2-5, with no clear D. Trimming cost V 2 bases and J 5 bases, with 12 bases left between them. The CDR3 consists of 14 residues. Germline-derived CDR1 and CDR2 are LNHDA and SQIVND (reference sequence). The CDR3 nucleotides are TGTGCCAGTAGTATAAAGGGAAGTGGGGAGACCCAGTACTTC. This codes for CASSIKGSGETQYF.

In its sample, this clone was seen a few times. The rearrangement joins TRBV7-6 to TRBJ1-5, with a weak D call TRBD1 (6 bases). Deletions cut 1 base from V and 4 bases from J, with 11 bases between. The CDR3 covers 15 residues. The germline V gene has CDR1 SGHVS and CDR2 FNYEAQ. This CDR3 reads CASSLGAGVNQPQHF. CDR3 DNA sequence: TGTGCCAGCAGCTTAGGGGCAGGGGTGAATCAGCCCCAGCATTTT.

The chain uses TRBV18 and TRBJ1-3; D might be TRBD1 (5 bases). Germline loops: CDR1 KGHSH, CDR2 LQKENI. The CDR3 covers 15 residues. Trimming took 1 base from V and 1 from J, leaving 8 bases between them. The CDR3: CASSPQEGSGNTIYF. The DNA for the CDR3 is TGTGCCAGCTCACCACAGGAGGGGTCTGGAAACACCATATATTTT.

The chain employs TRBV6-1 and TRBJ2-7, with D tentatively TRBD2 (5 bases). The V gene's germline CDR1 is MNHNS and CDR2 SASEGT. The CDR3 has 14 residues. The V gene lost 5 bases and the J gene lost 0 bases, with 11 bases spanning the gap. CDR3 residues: CASSPWRVSYEQYF. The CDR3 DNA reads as TGTGCCAGCAGTCCTTGGCGGGTCTCCTACGAGCAGTACTTC.

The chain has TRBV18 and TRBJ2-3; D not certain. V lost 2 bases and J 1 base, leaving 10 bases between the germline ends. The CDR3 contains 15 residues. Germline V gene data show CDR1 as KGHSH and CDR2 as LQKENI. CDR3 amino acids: CASSPSNRRTDTQYF. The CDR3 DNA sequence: TGTGCCAGCTCACCATCCAATAGGCGCACAGATACGCAGTATTTT.

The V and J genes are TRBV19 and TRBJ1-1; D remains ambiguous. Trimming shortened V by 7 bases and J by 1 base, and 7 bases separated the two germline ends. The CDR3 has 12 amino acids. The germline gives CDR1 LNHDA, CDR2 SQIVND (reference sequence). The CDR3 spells CASTGRNTEAFF. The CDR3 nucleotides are TGTGCCAGTACGGGTAGGAACACTGAAGCTTTCTTT.

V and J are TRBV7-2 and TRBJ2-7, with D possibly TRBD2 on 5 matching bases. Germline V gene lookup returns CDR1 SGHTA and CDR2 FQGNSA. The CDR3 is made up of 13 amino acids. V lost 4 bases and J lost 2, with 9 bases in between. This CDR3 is CASSSGGPYEQYF. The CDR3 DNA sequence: TGTGCCAGCAGCTCCGGAGGTCCCTACGAGCAGTACTTC.

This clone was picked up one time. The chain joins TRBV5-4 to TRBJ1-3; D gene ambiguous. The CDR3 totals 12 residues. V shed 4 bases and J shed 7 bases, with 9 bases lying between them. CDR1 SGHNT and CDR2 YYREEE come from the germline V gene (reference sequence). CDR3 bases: TGTGCCAGCAGCCAACTGGGGAACACCATATATTTT. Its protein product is CASSQLGNTIYF.

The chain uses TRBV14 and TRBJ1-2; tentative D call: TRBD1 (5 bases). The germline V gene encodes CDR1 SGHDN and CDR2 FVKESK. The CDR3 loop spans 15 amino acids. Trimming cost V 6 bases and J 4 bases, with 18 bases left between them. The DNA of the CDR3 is TGTGCCAGCAGGAGATCCCAGACAGCGGGCTATGGCTACACCTTC. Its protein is CASRRSQTAGYGYTF. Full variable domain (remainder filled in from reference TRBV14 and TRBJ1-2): EAGVTQFPSHSVIEKGQTVTLRCDPISGHDNLYWYRRVMGKEIKFLLHFVKESKQDESGMPNNRFLAERTGGTYSTLKVQPAELEDSGVYFCASRRSQTAGYGYTFGSGTRLTVV.

DNA for the CDR3: TGTGCCAGCAGCACACCGGGACAGGGGATCCGTGGCAGCAATCAGCCCCAGCATTTT. Translated, it gives CASSTPGQGIRGSNQPQHF. The chain is built from TRBV21-1 and TRBJ1-5; TRBD1, the table's D call, lacks a check against the DNA. TRBV21-1 is shown as a pseudogene. This CDR3 is 19 amino acids long.

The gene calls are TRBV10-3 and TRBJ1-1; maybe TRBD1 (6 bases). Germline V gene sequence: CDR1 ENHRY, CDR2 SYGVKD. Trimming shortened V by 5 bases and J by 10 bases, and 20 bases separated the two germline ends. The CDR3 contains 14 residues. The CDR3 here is CAISPQGGEQGAFF. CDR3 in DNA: TGTGCCATCAGTCCACAGGGAGGGGAACAGGGAGCTTTCTTT.

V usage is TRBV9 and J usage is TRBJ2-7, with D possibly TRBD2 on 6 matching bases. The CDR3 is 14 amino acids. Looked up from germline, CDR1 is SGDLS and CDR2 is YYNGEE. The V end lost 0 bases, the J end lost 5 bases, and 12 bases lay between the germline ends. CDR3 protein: CASSVDLGGNEQYF. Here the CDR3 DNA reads TGTGCCAGCAGCGTAGATCTGGGGGGAAACGAGCAGTACTTC.

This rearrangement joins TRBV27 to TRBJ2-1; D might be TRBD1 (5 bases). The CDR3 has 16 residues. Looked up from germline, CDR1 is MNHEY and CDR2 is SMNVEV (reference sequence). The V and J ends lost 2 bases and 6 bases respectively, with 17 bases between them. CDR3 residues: CASSLRFLSQGNEQFF. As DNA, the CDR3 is TGTGCCAGCAGTTTACGTTTCTTGTCTCAGGGCAATGAGCAGTTCTTC.

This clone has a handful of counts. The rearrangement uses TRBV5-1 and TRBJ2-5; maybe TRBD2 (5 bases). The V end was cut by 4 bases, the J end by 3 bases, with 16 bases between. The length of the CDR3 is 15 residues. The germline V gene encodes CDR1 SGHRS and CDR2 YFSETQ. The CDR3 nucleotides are TGCGCCAGCAGCCTGGAACAGCGGTACGAAGAGACCCAGTACTTC. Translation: CASSLEQRYEETQYF.

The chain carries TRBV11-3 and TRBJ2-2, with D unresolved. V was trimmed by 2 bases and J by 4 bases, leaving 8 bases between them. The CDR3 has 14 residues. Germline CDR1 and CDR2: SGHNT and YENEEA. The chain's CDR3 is CASSLRLGTGELFF. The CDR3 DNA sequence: TGTGCCAGCAGCTTACGGCTCGGCACCGGGGAGCTGTTTTTT.

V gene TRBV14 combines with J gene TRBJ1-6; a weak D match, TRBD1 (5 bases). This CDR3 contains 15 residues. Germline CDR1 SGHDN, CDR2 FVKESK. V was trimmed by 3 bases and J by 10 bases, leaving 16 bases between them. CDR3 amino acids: CASSHYGGRGSPLHF. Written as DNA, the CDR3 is TGTGCCAGCAGCCATTATGGGGGTAGGGGATCACCCCTCCACTTT.